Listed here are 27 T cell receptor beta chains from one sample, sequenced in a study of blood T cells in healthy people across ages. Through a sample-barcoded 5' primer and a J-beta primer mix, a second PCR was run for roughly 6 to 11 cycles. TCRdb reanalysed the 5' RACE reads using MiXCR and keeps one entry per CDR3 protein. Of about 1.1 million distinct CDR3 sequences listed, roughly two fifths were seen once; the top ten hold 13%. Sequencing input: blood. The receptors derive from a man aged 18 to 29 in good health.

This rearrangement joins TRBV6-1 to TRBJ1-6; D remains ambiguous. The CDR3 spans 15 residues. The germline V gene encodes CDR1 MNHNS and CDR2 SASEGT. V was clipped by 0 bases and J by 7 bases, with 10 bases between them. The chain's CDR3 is CASSEARIYNSPLHF. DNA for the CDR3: TGTGCCAGCAGTGAAGCGAGGATTTACAATTCACCCCTCCACTTT.

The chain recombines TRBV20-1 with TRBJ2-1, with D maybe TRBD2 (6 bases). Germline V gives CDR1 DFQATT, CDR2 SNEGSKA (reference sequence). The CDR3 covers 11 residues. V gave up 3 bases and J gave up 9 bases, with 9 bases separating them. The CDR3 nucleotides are TGCAGTGCTAGGAACGGGGGTGAGCAGTTCTTC. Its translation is CSARNGGEQFF.

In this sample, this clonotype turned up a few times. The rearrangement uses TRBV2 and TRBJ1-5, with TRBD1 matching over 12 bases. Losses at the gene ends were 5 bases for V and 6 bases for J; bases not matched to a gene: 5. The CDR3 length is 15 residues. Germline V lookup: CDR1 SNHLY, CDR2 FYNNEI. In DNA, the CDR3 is TGTGCCAGCAGTCCGGGACAGGGGGCATTTCAGCCCCAGCATTTT. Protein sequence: CASSPGQGAFQPQHF.

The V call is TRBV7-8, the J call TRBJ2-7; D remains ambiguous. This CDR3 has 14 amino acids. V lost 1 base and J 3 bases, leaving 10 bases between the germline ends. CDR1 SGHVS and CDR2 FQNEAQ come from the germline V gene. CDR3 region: CASSLGIGHYEQYF. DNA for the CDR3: TGTGCCAGCAGCTTAGGCATAGGCCACTACGAGCAGTACTTC.

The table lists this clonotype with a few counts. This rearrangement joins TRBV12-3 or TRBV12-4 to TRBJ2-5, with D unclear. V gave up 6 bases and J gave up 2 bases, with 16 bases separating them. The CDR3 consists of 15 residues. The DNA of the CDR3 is TGTGCCAGCAGCCGCCGGGCGTATAGACAAGAGACCCAGTACTTC. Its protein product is CASSRRAYRQETQYF.

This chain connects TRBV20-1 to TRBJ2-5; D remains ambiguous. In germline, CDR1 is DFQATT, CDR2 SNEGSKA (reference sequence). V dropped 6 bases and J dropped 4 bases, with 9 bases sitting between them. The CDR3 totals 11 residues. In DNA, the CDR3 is TGCAGTGCACCGAAAGGAGAGACCCAGTACTTC. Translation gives CSAPKGETQYF.

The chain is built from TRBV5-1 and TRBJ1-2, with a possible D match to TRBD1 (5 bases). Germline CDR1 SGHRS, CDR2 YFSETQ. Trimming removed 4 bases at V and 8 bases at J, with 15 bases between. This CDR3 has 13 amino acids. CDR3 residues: CASSKTVPEGYTF. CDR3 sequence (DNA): TGCGCCAGCAGCAAGACAGTACCCGAGGGCTACACCTTC.

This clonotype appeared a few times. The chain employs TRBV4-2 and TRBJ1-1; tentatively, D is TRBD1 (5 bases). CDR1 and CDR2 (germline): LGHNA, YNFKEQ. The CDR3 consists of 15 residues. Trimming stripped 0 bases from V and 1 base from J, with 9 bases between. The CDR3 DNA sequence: TGTGCCAGCAGCCAAGATGGGGCGAAGAACACTGAAGCTTTCTTT. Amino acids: CASSQDGAKNTEAFF.

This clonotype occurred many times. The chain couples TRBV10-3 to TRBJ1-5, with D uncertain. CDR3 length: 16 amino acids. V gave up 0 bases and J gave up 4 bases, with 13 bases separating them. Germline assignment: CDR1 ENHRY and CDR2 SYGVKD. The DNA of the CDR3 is TGTGCCATCAGTGAGTCCAAGGAGATTGGGAATCAGCCCCAGCATTTT. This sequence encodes CAISESKEIGNQPQHF.

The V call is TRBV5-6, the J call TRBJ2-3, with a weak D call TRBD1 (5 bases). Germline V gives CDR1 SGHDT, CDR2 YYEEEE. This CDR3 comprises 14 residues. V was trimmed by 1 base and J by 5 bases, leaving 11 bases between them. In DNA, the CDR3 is TGTGCCAGCAGCTTGAGGGCAGGGCGAGATACGCAGTATTTT. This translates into CASSLRAGRDTQYF. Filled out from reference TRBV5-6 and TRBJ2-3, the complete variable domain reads DAGVTQSPTHLIKTRGQQVTLRCSPKSGHDTVSWYQQALGQGPQFIFQYYEEEERQRGNFPDRFSGHQFPNYSSELNVNALLLGDSALYLCASSLRAGRDTQYFGPGTRLTVL.

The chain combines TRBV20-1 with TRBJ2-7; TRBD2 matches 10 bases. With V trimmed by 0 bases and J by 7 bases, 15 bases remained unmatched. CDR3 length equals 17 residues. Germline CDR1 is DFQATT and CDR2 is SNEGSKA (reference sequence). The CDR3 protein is CSARDRRSGGAIDEQYF. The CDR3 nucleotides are TGCAGTGCTAGAGATCGGAGGAGCGGGGGGGCTATCGATGAGCAGTACTTC.

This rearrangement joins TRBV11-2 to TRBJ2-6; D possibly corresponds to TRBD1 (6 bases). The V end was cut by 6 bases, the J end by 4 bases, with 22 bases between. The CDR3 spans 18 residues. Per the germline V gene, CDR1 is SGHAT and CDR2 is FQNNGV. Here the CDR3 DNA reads TGTGCCAGCAGGAAACAGGGTATATTGTCCTCAGGGGCCAACGTCCTGACTTTC. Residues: CASRKQGILSSGANVLTF.

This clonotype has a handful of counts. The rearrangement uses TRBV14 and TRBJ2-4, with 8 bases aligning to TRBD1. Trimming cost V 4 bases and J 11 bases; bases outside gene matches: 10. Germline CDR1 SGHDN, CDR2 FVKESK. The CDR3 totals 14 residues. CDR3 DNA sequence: TGTGCCAGCAGCCGGAAGCACGGACAGGGTGTTCAGTACTTC. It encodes CASSRKHGQGVQYF.

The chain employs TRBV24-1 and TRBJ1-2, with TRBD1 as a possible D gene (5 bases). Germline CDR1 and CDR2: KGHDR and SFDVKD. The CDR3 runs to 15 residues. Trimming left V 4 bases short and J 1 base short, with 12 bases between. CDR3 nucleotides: TGTGCCACCAGTGACCCAGGGTCGAGTAACTATGGCTACACCTTC. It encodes CATSDPGSSNYGYTF.

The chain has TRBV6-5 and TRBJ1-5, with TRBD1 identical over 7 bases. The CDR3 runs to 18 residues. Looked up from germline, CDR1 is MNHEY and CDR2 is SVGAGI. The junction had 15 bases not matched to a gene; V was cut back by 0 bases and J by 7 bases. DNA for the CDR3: TGTGCCAGCAGTTACTCCCGGCTACAGGGGACGCCGGGGCAGCCCCAGCATTTT. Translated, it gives CASSYSRLQGTPGQPQHF.

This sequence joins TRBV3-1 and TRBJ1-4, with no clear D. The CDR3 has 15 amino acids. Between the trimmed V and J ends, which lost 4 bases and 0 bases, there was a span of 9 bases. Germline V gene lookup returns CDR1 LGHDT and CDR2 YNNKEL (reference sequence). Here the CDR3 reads CASSRKGTTNEKLFF. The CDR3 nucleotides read TGTGCCAGCAGCCGGAAGGGCACAACTAATGAAAAACTGTTTTTT.

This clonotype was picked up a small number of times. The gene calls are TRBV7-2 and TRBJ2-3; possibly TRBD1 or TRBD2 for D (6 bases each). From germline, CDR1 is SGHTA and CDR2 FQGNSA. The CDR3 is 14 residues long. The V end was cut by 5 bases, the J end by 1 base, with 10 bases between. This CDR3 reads CASSGGRRTDTQYF. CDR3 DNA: TGTGCCAGCAGCGGGGGGCGCCGCACAGATACGCAGTATTTT.

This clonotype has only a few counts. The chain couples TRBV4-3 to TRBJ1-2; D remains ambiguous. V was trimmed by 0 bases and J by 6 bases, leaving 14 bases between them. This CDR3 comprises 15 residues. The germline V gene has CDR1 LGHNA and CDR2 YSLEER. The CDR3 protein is CASSQDRSSGDGYTF. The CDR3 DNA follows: TGCGCCAGCAGCCAAGACAGGAGCTCCGGGGATGGCTACACCTTC.

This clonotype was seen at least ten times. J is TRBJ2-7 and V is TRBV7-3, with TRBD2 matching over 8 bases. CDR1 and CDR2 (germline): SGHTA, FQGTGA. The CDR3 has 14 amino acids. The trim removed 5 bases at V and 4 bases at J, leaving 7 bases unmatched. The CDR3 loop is CASSPTSGSYEQYF. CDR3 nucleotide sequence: TGTGCCAGCAGCCCCACTAGCGGCTCTTACGAGCAGTACTTC.

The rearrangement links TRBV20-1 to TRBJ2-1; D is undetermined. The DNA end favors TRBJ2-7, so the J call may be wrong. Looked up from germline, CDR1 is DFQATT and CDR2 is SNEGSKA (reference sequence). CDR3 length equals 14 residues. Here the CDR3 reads CSASERPFYNEQYF. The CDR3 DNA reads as TGCAGTGCTAGCGAGCGCCCTTTCTACAATGAGCAGTACTTC.

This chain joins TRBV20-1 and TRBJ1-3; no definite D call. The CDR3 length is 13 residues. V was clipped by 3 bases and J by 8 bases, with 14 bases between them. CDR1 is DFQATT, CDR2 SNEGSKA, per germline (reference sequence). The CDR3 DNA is TGCAGTGCTAGTGGCGCGGACGGAGACACCATATATTTT. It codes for CSASGADGDTIYF.

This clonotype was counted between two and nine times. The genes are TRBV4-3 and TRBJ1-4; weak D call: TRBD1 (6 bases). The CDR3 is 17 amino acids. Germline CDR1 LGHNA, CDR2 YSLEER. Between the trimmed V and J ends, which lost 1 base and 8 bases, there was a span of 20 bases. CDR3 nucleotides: TGCGCCAGCAGCCAAGGCCTTCTGAGGGGGGCGGGGGAAAAACTGTTTTTT. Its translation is CASSQGLLRGAGEKLFF.

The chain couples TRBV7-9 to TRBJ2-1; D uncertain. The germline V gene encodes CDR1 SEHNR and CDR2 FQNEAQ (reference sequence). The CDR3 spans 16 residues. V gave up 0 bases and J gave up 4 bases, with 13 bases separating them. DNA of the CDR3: TGTGCCAGCAGCTTAGCGCCGGCCAACCTTTACAATGAGCAGTTCTTC. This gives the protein CASSLAPANLYNEQFF.

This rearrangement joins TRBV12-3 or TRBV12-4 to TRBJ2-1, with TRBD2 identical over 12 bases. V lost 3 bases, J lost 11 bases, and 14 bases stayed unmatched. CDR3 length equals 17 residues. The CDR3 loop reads CASSFGASGGANSKQFF. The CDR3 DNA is TGTGCCAGCAGTTTCGGGGCTAGCGGGGGGGCGAATTCGAAGCAGTTCTTC.

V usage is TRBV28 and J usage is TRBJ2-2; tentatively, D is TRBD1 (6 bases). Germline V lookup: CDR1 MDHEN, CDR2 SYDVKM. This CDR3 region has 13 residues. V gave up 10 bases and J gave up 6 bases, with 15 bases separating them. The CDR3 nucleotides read TGTGCCAACCAAAACACAGGGTCCGGGGAGCTGTTTTTT. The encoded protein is CANQNTGSGELFF.

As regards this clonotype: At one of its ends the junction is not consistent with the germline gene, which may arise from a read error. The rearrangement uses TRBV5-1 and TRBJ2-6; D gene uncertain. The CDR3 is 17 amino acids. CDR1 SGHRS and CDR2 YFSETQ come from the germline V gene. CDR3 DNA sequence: TGCGCCAGCAGCTTGGGCCCAGGCAGCTCTGGGGTCAACGTCCTGACTTTC. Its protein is CASSLGPGSSGVNVLTF.

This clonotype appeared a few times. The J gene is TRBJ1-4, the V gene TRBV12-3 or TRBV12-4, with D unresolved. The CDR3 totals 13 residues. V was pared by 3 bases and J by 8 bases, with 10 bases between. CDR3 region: CASSFRSQEKLFF. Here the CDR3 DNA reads TGTGCCAGCAGTTTTAGGAGCCAGGAAAAACTGTTTTTT.